Below are 13 T cell receptor beta chains sequenced from a single sample in a study of blood T cell repertoires in COVID-19. The data were produced by immunoSEQ multiplex PCR, yet TCRdb's version contains in-frame clones alone and is incomplete. The sample has about 180,000 clones; roughly 83% are singletons. What was sequenced was peripheral blood. The receptor source for this set is a woman between 35 and 50 years old with COVID-19, enrolled during active disease.

The chain uses TRBV28 and TRBJ1-5; TRBD1 aligns across 9 bases. Germline V CDR1 and CDR2: MDHEN, SYDVKM. The CDR3 spans 14 residues. Losses at the gene ends were 6 bases for V and 2 bases for J; bases not matched to a gene: 2. CDR3 protein: CASRRTGGNQPQHF. The DNA of the CDR3 is TGTGCCAGCAGGAGGACAGGGGGCAATCAGCCCCAGCATTTT.

The chain couples TRBV9 to TRBJ1-2, with TRBD1 identical over 10 bases. Germline V gene lookup returns CDR1 SGDLS and CDR2 YYNGEE. The CDR3 has 18 residues. The V segment lost 0 bases and the J segment 1 base; nucleotides outside the gene matches: 9. CDR3 DNA: TGTGCCAGCAGCGTAGTAGACAGGGGGCGCGGGATTAACTATGGCTACACCTTC. Its translation is CASSVVDRGRGINYGYTF. The full variable domain, with the rest looked up from reference TRBV9 and TRBJ1-2, is DSGVTQTPKHLITATGQRVTLRCSPRSGDLSVYWYQQSLDQGLQFLIQYYNGEERAKGNILERFSAQQFPDLHSELNLSSLELGDSALYFCASSVVDRGRGINYGYTFGSGTRLTVV.

The chain joins TRBV4-2 to TRBJ1-4, with D possibly matching TRBD1 (6 bases). The CDR3 runs 17 residues. With 4 bases removed from V and 4 bases from J, the gap between germline ends came to 19 bases. The germline V gene encodes CDR1 LGHNA and CDR2 YNFKEQ. The CDR3 DNA follows: TGTGCCAGCAGCCTTTTGGGTCAGGGGCGCGGTAATGAAAAACTGTTTTTT. Translating gives CASSLLGQGRGNEKLFF.

J is TRBJ2-3 and V is TRBV29-1, with 7 bases lining up with TRBD2. CDR3 length: 16 amino acids. Germline CDR1 and CDR2: SQVTM and ANQGSEA. V was pared by 2 bases and J by 2 bases, with 10 bases of the junction left unmatched. The CDR3 protein is CSVETTGLAATDTQYF. Here the CDR3 DNA reads TGCAGCGTTGAAACCACGGGGCTAGCGGCCACAGATACGCAGTATTTT.

The chain uses TRBV7-2 and TRBJ1-1; the D gene is possibly TRBD1 (5 bases). The CDR3 extends over 14 amino acids. CDR1 and CDR2 (germline): SGHTA, FQGNSA. V lost 5 bases and J 2 bases, leaving 12 bases between the germline ends. The CDR3 loop reads CASSVAGGNTEAFF. CDR3 bases: TGTGCCAGCAGCGTGGCGGGGGGAAACACTGAAGCTTTCTTT.

This chain links TRBV5-1 with TRBJ1-1; tentative D call: TRBD1 (5 bases). The germline V gene has CDR1 SGHRS and CDR2 YFSETQ. The CDR3 spans 13 residues. Trimming took 0 bases from V and 11 from J, leaving 14 bases between them. The CDR3 DNA follows: TGCGCCAGCAGCTTGGAACAGGTCGGGCGGGCTTTCTTT. This encodes CASSLEQVGRAFF.

DNA for the CDR3: TGTGCCAGCAGCGGACTGGACAGGGGGCTCGATGGCTACACCTTC. Its protein product is CASSGLDRGLDGYTF. V is TRBV5-4 and J is TRBJ1-2, with 11 bases matching TRBD1. Germline trimming cut 4 bases from V and 6 bases from J; bases unmatched to any gene: 8. The CDR3 spans 15 residues. CDR1 and CDR2 (germline): SGHNT, YYREEE (reference sequence).

The chain employs TRBV7-2 and TRBJ2-3; D remains ambiguous. The V end was cut by 2 bases, the J end by 1 base, with 13 bases between. Germline CDR1 is SGHTA and CDR2 is FQGNSA. The CDR3 contains 16 residues. CDR3 nucleotide sequence: TGTGCCAGCAGCTTAAGCCTCGTGTTTCGCACAGATACGCAGTATTTT. It is translated as CASSLSLVFRTDTQYF. The full variable domain, in which reference TRBV7-2 and TRBJ2-3 provide the parts outside the CDR3, is GAGVSQSPSNKVTEKGKDVELRCDPISGHTALYWYRQSLGQGLEFLIYFQGNSAPDKSGLPSDRFSAERTGGSVSTLTIQRTQQEDSAVYLCASSLSLVFRTDTQYFGPGTRLTVL.

This chain connects TRBV5-4 to TRBJ2-7; no firm D call. The ends were cut back, 3 bases at V and 5 bases at J, with 15 bases in the middle. Germline V lookup: CDR1 SGHNT, CDR2 YYREEE (reference sequence). The CDR3 spans 14 residues. The CDR3 here is CASSSNAWAHEQYF. The CDR3, as DNA: TGTGCCAGCAGCTCCAACGCCTGGGCTCACGAGCAGTACTTC. Full variable domain (remainder filled in from reference TRBV5-4 and TRBJ2-7): ETGVTQSPTHLIKTRGQQVTLRCSSQSGHNTVSWYQQALGQGPQFIFQYYREEENGRGNFPPRFSGLQFPNYSSELNVNALELDDSALYLCASSSNAWAHEQYFGPGTRLTVT.

The V and J genes are TRBV28 and TRBJ1-2; tentatively, D is TRBD1 (5 bases). There are 14 residues in the CDR3. V lost 3 bases and J lost 4, with 12 bases in between. The germline gives CDR1 MDHEN, CDR2 SYDVKM. The CDR3 spells CASSLGGRGYGYTF. CDR3 nucleotide sequence: TGTGCCAGCAGTTTGGGGGGACGGGGCTATGGCTACACCTTC.

V usage is TRBV2 and J usage is TRBJ1-5, with no clear D. Germline CDR1 reads SNHLY; CDR2 reads FYNNEI. The V and J ends lost 1 base and 4 bases respectively, with 8 bases between them. This CDR3 is built from 14 residues. CDR3 nucleotide sequence: TGTGCCAGCAGTGAAGTGACTGGGAATCAGCCCCAGCATTTT. It specifies CASSEVTGNQPQHF. Complete variable domain (other parts from reference TRBV2 and TRBJ1-5): EPEVTQTPSHQVTQMGQEVILRCVPISNHLYFYWYRQILGQKVEFLVSFYNNEISEKSEIFDDQFSVERPDGSNFTLKIRSTKLEDSAMYFCASSEVTGNQPQHFGDGTRLSIL.

The chain employs TRBV6-5 and TRBJ1-4; 7 nucleotides agree with TRBD1. Germline CDR1 reads MNHEY; CDR2 reads SVGAGI. Trimming took 11 bases from V and 8 from J; bases not matched to a gene: 17. The CDR3 spans 15 residues. For the CDR3, the DNA is TGTGCCGGCAAACCAGGGGGGCCCGGACAGGAAAAACTGTTTTTT. Protein sequence: CAGKPGGPGQEKLFF.

The genes are TRBV27 and TRBJ2-7; TRBD2 matches 7 bases. Trimming at V came to 3 bases and at J to 0 bases, leaving 5 bases not matched to a gene. The germline V gene encodes CDR1 MNHEY and CDR2 SMNVEV (reference sequence). The CDR3 has 15 residues. CDR3 sequence reads: CASSLLTSASYEQYF. The CDR3 nucleotides are TGTGCCAGCAGTTTGTTAACTAGCGCCTCCTACGAGCAGTACTTC.